This T cell receptor (beta chain) was retrieved from a study of blood T cell repertoires in COVID-19. Turning to the study itself: Samples representing acute and convalescent COVID-19 were sourced from the United States, Italy and Spain.

Profiling relied on immunoSEQ multiplex PCR, and the TCRdb table lists in-frame clones only, not all of them. Among roughly 190,000 clones listed, approximately 87% were seen once. The CDR3 has 14 amino acids. J gave up 1 base and V 3 bases, and 2 bases lay outside the gene matches. From germline, CDR1 is DFQATT and CDR2 SNEGSKA (reference sequence). The TCR comes from a man aged 18 to 29 with active or convalescent COVID-19. The source material was peripheral blood. The chain recombines TRBV20-1 with TRBJ2-5; 10 nucleotides match TRBD2. This CDR3 reads CSASSGGTQETQYF. The CDR3 DNA reads as TGCAGTGCTAGTAGCGGGGGGACCCAAGAGACCCAGTACTTC.